The rows below give T cell receptor beta chains drawn from one sample of a study of blood T cell repertoires in COVID-19. Generated by immunoSEQ multiplex PCR, the TCRdb table keeps only in-frame clones and is missing some. This sample has approximately 450,000 clones, with roughly 89% found just once. Sequencing used peripheral blood. Receptors originate from a woman in her twenties or thirties with acute or convalescent COVID-19. CDR3s include the opening cysteine and the closing phenylalanine or tryptophan. Fields, in order: D gene, J gene, clone size, V gene, CDR3 DNA, CDR3 protein. D genes are given only for firm matches. Part of the rows lack a size; the others show once, few, many or a class for expanded clones.

TRBD1 | TRBJ1-6 | NA | TRBV19 | TGTGCCAGTAGTAGACAGGGGGCAGAAGGCTCACCCCTCCACTTT | CASSRQGAEGSPLHF
NA | TRBJ1-2 | NA | TRBV12-3/TRBV12-4 | TGTGCCAGCAGGCCCGATGGGGGGGGCGGTGTGGCCTTC | CASRPDGGGGVAF
NA | TRBJ2-7 | NA | TRBV27 | TGTGCCAGCAGTTTAAATGGGGGGACCCTCTCCTACGAGCAGTACTTC | CASSLNGGTLSYEQYF
TRBD2 | TRBJ2-1 | NA | TRBV7-6 | TGTGCCAGCAGCACGACTAGCGGGGGGGCCTACAATGAGCAGTTCTTC | CASSTTSGGAYNEQFF
NA | TRBJ1-1 | NA | TRBV11-2 | TGTGCCAGCAGCTTAATACAGCTGAACACTGAAGCTTTCTTT | CASSLIQLNTEAFF
NA | TRBJ1-1 | NA | TRBV19 | TGTGCCAGTACAGTAAAGGGGACATCGAACACTGAAGCTTTCTTT | CASTVKGTSNTEAFF
TRBD1 | TRBJ2-3 | few | TRBV11-2 | TGTGCCAGCAGCGGACAGGGTGTGAGCACAGATACGCAGTATTTT | CASSGQGVSTDTQYF
NA | TRBJ2-7 | NA | TRBV4-1 | TGCGCCAGCAGCCAAGGCCCGGGAAGCTCCTACGAGCAGTACTTC | CASSQGPGSSYEQYF
TRBD1 | TRBJ2-5 | NA | TRBV27 | TGTGCCAGCAGTTCCTACAAAGGGACAGAGAAAGAGACCCAGTACTTC | CASSSYKGTEKETQYF
TRBD2 | TRBJ2-5 | NA | TRBV10-3 | TGTGCCATCAGTGAGTCACCCGGGCTAGCGGGGCCAGAGACCCAGTACTTC | CAISESPGLAGPETQYF
NA | TRBJ2-1 | NA | TRBV2 | TGTGCCAGCAGGAGTACCAGAGCGGCTACTAATGAGCAGTTCTTC | CASRSTRAATNEQFF
NA | TRBJ1-2 | NA | TRBV6-2/TRBV6-3 | TGTGCCAGCAGTTACTTTAATAACTATGGCTACACCTTC | CASSYFNNYGYTF
TRBD2 | TRBJ2-5 | NA | TRBV4-1 | TGCGCCAGCAGCCAAGATCCCGCTAGCGGGGGTGAGACCCAGTACTTC | CASSQDPASGGETQYF
NA | TRBJ2-6 | NA | TRBV24-1 | TGTGCCACCAGTGCTCACCGGGCTGGGGCCAACGTCCTGACTTTC | CATSAHRAGANVLTF
TRBD1 | TRBJ1-2 | NA | TRBV9 | TGTGCCAGCAGCGCGCAAACCGGGACAGGGGGAAGGGGCTACACCTTC | CASSAQTGTGGRGYTF
TRBD1 | TRBJ2-5 | NA | TRBV19 | TGTGCCAGTAGTCCCCGGGACAGTAGGGTGGAGACCCAGTACTTC | CASSPRDSRVETQYF
TRBD2 | TRBJ2-7 | NA | TRBV5-1 | TGCGCCAGCAGCTGGGGGACTAGCGGGGACGAGCAGTACTTC | CASSWGTSGDEQYF
TRBD1 | TRBJ1-5 | NA | TRBV5-5 | TGTGCCAGCAGCCTGGACAGGGTCCGCAATCAGCCCCAGCATTTT | CASSLDRVRNQPQHF
NA | TRBJ2-4 | NA | TRBV6-6 | TGTGCCAGCAGTCGGGATGTCCCCAGCGGATCCAAAAACATTCAGTACTTC | CASSRDVPSGSKNIQYF
NA | TRBJ2-7 | NA | TRBV14 | TGTGCCAGCAGCCGCCAACAGGGCTACGAGCAGTACTTC | CASSRQQGYEQYF
TRBD1 | TRBJ2-7 | NA | TRBV11-2 | TGTGCCAGCAGCGCCGCGGGACAGGGTTACGAGCAGTACTTC | CASSAAGQGYEQYF
NA | TRBJ2-5 | NA | TRBV27 | TGTGCCAGCAGTAACCGCCTAGCTGAGGTACAAGAGACCCAGTACTTC | CASSNRLAEVQETQYF
NA | TRBJ1-1 | NA | TRBV28 | TGTGCCAGCAGAACCGGGACACCCGAAGCTTTCTTT | CASRTGTPEAFF
TRBD2 | TRBJ2-3 | NA | TRBV7-2 | TGTGCCAGCAGCCCAAAGACTAGCGGGGCCGAGGTCGATACGCAGTATTTT | CASSPKTSGAEVDTQYF
TRBD1 | TRBJ2-2 | NA | TRBV6-6 | TGTGCCAGCAGCAGTCAGGGGGCAAGGAACACCGGGGAGCTGTTTTTT | CASSSQGARNTGELFF
NA | TRBJ2-3 | once | TRBV12-3/TRBV12-4 | TGTGCCAGCAGGGGGGGGCTTGCAGATACGCAGTATTTT | CASRGGLADTQYF
NA | TRBJ2-1 | NA | TRBV30 | TGTGCCTGGAGTGCCCAATACAATGAGCAGTTCTTC | CAWSAQYNEQFF
TRBD1 | TRBJ1-3 | NA | TRBV5-4 | TGTGCCAGCAGCTTGGGGACAGGGTACTCTGGAAACACCATATATTTT | CASSLGTGYSGNTIYF
NA | TRBJ1-2 | NA | TRBV29-1 | TGCAGCATTAAGACGGAGGGTGGCTACACCTTC | CSIKTEGGYTF
NA | TRBJ2-3 | NA | TRBV5-8 | TGTGCCAGCAGCTTCCCGTACCGATCGCTGGGGCACACAGATACGCAGTATTTT | CASSFPYRSLGHTDTQYF
NA | TRBJ1-2 | NA | TRBV11-2 | TGTGCCAGCAGTACCACCCGGGGTGAAGGGAATGGCTACACCTTC | CASSTTRGEGNGYTF
NA | TRBJ1-4 | NA | TRBV6-1 | TGTGCCAGCAGTGAAAGGTTTCCAGGGGCGCTAATACTGTTTTTT | CASSERFPGALILFF
TRBD1 | TRBJ2-7 | NA | TRBV28 | TGTGCCAGCAGACGCAAGTTAGGGGGCCCTCGAGAGCAGTACTTC | CASRRKLGGPREQYF
TRBD1 | TRBJ1-5 | NA | TRBV7-2 | TGTGCCAGCAAAAAGACAGGGGGCGCGGGGCAGCCCCAGCATTTT | CASKKTGGAGQPQHF
NA | TRBJ2-3 | NA | TRBV5-1 | TGCGCCAGCAGCTTGGGGACAGGCACAGATACGCAGTATTTT | CASSLGTGTDTQYF
NA | TRBJ2-4 | once | TRBV10-3 | TGTGCCATCAGTGATGGGAGAGACAAAAACATTCAGTACTTC | CAISDGRDKNIQYF
NA | TRBJ2-2 | NA | TRBV27 | TGTGCCAGCTCTTCGAGAACTAACACCGGGGAGCTGTTTTTT | CASSSRTNTGELFF
NA | TRBJ1-6 | NA | TRBV2 | TGTGCCAGCAGTGCGCAGGGTGGTAATTCACCCCTCCACTTT | CASSAQGGNSPLHF
NA | TRBJ2-7 | NA | TRBV7-6 | TGTGCCAGCAGCTTAGCTAGCGGAGAAACCTACGAGCAGTACTTC | CASSLASGETYEQYF
NA | TRBJ1-2 | NA | TRBV12-2 | TGTGCAAGTCTTACAGGGACGTATGGCTACACCTTC | CASLTGTYGYTF
NA | TRBJ1-4 | NA | TRBV3-1/TRBV3-2 | TGTGCCAGCAGCCCCCGTACGGGGATAATGGGTGAAAAACTGTTTTTT | CASSPRTGIMGEKLFF
NA | TRBJ1-1 | NA | TRBV29-1 | TGCAGCGTTGAAGGTAACTGGAACACTGAAGCTTTCTTT | CSVEGNWNTEAFF
TRBD1 | TRBJ2-7 | NA | TRBV2 | TGTGCCAGCAGTAGGACAGGGCAGTCCTACGAGCAGTACTTC | CASSRTGQSYEQYF
TRBD2 | TRBJ2-3 | NA | TRBV5-4 | TGTGCCAGCAGCTTTAGCGGGGGTAGTGCAGATACGCAGTATTTT | CASSFSGGSADTQYF
NA | TRBJ2-7 | NA | TRBV4-1 | TGCGCCAGCAGCCAAGAAAGGGGGACCTACGAGCAGTACTTC | CASSQERGTYEQYF
NA | TRBJ2-7 | NA | TRBV5-4 | TGTGCCAGCAGCTGGGGGGGCCACGAGCAGTACTTC | CASSWGGHEQYF
NA | TRBJ2-3 | NA | TRBV15 | TGTGCCACCAGCAGAGATCAGGCTAAAGGGACTGATACGCAGTATTTT | CATSRDQAKGTDTQYF
TRBD1 | TRBJ1-1 | NA | TRBV30 | TGTGCCTGGAGTACTGACAGGGGGCACACTGAAGCTTTCTTT | CAWSTDRGHTEAFF
NA | TRBJ1-1 | NA | TRBV27 | TGTGCCAGCAGTTTCTTCAGGGTAGGACAAGCTTTCTTT | CASSFFRVGQAFF
TRBD1 | TRBJ2-7 | NA | TRBV27 | TGTGCCAGCAGTCTGGGACAGGGTGCCTACGAGCAGTACTTC | CASSLGQGAYEQYF
NA | TRBJ1-2 | NA | TRBV19 | TGTGCCAGTTGGACAGCTAACTATGGCTACACCTTC | CASWTANYGYTF
NA | TRBJ2-2 | NA | TRBV12-5 | TGTGCTAGTGGTTTTGGGACACCCGCGAACACCGGGGAGCTGTTTTTT | CASGFGTPANTGELFF